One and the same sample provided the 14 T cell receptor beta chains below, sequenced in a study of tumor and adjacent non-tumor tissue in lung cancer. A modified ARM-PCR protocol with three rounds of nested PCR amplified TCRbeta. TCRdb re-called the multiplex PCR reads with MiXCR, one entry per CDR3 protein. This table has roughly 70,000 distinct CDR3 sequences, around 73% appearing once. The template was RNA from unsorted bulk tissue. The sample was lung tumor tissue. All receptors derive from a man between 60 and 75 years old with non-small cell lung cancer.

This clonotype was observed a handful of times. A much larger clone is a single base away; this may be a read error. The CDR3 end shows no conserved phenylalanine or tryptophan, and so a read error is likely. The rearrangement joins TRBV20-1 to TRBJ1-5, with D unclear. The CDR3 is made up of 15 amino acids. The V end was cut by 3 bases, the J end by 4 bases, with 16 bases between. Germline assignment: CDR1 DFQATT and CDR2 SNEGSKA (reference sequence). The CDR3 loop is CSASLFSDGNQPQHL. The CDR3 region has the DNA TGCAGTGCTAGCCTTTTTTCGGACGGTAATCAGCCCCAGCATCTT.

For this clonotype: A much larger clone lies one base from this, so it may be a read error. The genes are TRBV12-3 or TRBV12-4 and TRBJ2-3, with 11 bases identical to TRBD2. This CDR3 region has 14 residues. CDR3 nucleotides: TGTGCCAGCAGCGGGACTAGCGGCACAGATACGCGGTATTTT. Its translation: CASSGTSGTDTRYF.

This CDR3 is CANSLGIGTGNYEQYF. In DNA, the CDR3 is TGTGCAAACAGCTTAGGAATTGGGACGGGTAACTACGAGCAGTACTTC. This chain links TRBV11-3 with TRBJ2-7; perhaps D is TRBD1 or TRBD2 (5 bases each). This CDR3 is built from 16 residues. Germline assignment: CDR1 SGHNT and CDR2 YENEEA.

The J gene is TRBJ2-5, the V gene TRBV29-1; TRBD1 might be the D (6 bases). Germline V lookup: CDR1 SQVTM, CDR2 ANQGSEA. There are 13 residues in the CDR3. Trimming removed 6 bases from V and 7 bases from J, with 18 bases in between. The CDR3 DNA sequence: TGCAGCGTGGGGGCGGCTGCTCATCGGACCCAGTACTTC. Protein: CSVGAAAHRTQYF.

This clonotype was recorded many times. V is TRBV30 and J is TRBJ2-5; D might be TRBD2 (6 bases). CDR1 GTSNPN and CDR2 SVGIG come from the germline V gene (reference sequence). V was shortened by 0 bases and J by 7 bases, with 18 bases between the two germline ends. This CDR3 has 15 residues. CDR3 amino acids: CAWSVRGGIQRTQYF. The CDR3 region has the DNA TGTGCCTGGAGTGTACGGGGCGGGATCCAAAGGACCCAGTACTTC.

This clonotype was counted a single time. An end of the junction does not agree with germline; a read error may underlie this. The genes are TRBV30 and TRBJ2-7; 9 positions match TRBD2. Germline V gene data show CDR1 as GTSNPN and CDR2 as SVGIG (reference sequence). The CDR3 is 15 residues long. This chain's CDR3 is CVWNTGLAGPREQYF. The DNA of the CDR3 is TGTGTCTGGAATACGGGGCTAGCGGGGCCTAGAGAGCAGTACTTC. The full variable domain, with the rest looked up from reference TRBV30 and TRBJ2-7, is SQTIHQWPATLVQPVGSPLSLECTVEGTSNPNLYWYRQAAGRGLQLLFYSVGIGQISSEVPQNLSASRPQDRQFILSSKKLLLSDSGFYLCVWNTGLAGPREQYFGPGTRLTVT.

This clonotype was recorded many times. CDR3 protein: CASSLYGGRQDEQYF. CDR3 nucleotides: TGTGCCAGCAGCTTGTATGGCGGAAGGCAGGACGAGCAGTACTTC. The chain employs TRBV11-2 and TRBJ2-7; D is unresolved. The CDR3 loop spans 15 amino acids. The germline V and J ends were trimmed by 3 bases and 5 bases, with 17 bases remaining between them. The germline V gene encodes CDR1 SGHAT and CDR2 FQNNGV.

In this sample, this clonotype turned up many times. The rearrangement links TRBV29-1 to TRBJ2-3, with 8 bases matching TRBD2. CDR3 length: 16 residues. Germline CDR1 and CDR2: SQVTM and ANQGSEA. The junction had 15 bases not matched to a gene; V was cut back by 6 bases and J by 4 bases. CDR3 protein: CSVRGGAGKPSDTQYF. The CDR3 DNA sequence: TGCAGCGTCCGGGGGGGAGCGGGAAAACCCTCAGATACGCAGTATTTT.

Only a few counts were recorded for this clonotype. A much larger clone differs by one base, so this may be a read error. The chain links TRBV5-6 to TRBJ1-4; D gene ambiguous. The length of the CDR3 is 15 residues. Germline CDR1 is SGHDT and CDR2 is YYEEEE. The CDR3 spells CASSNREIKNEKLCF. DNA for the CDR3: TGTGCCAGCAGCAATAGAGAGATTAAGAATGAAAAACTGTGTTTT.

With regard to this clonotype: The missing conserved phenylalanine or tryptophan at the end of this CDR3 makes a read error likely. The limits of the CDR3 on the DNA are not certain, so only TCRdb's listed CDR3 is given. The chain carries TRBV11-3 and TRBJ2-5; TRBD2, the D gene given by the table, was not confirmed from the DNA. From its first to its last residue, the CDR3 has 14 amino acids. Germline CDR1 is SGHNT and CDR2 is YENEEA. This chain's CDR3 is CARSPSGAGETPYL.

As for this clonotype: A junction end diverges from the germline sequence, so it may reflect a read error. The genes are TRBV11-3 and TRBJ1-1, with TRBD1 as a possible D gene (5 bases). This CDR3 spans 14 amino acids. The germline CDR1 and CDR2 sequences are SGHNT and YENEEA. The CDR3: CASSLGGEDTEAFF. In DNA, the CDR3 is TGTGCTAGCAGCTTAGGAGGGGAGGACACTGAAGCTTTCTTT.

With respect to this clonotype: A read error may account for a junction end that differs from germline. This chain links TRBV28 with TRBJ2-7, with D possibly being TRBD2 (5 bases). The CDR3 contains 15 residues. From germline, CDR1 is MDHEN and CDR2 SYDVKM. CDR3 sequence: CANSEGTGLPYEQYF. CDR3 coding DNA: TGTGCCAACAGTGAGGGCACGGGTCTACCCTACGAGCAGTACTTC.

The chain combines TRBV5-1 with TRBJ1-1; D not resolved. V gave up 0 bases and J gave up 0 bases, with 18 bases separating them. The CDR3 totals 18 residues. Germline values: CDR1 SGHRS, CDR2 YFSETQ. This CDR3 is CASSLVGNLVTVNTEAFF. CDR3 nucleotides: TGCGCCAGCAGCTTGGTTGGCAATCTGGTCACCGTGAACACTGAAGCTTTCTTT.

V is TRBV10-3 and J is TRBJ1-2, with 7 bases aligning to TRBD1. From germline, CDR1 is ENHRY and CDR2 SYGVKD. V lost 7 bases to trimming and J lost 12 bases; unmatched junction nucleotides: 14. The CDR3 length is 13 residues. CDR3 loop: CAIMVRGQGGHTF. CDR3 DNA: TGTGCCATCATGGTCAGGGGACAAGGGGGCCACACCTTC.